One sample yielded the 15 T cell receptor beta chains listed below, sequenced in a study of human T cells and chemical hapten exposure. One entry per CDR3 protein results from TCRdb running MiXCR on the RACE reads. Here the sample spans under 200,000 distinct CDR3 sequences, approximately 29% being singletons. The time point here: pre-sensitization, week 0. Stated treatment: therapeutic diphenylcyclopropenone sensitization with weekly scalp DPC. The specimen comprised whole blood, sampled in connection with sensitization to the hapten diphenylcyclopropenone (DPC). These receptors all stem from a woman aged 25 to 39 with alopecia areata. Some clones in this sample may be carry-over from other donors' samples.

CDR3 DNA sequence: TGTGCCAGCAGCCGTCCAGGGGGAACGAGCAATCAGCCCCAGCATTTT. Translated: CASSRPGGTSNQPQHF. This sequence joins TRBV28 and TRBJ1-5, with 7 bases aligning to TRBD1. The length of the CDR3 is 16 residues. V gave up 6 bases and J gave up 1 base; unmatched junction bases: 9. CDR1 and CDR2 (germline): MDHEN, SYDVKM.

The chain uses TRBV7-2 and TRBJ1-2; 12 bases match TRBD1. J gave up 8 bases and V 3 bases, and 4 bases lay outside the gene matches. Germline CDR1 reads SGHTA; CDR2 reads FQGNSA. There are 14 residues in the CDR3. In DNA form, the CDR3 reads TGTGCCAGCAGCTTTGGGACAGGGGGCGGCGGCTACACCTTC. As protein: CASSFGTGGGGYTF.

The chain carries TRBV5-1 and TRBJ2-1; 10 bases align to TRBD2. The germline V gene encodes CDR1 SGHRS and CDR2 YFSETQ. V lost 2 bases, J lost 5 bases, and 4 bases stayed unmatched. This CDR3 has 15 amino acids. CDR3 region: CASSFLAGDDNEQFF. The CDR3 DNA reads as TGCGCCAGCAGCTTTCTAGCGGGAGACGACAATGAGCAGTTCTTC.

The chain recombines TRBV25-1 with TRBJ2-7; D is unclear. Germline lookup yields CDR1 MGHDK and CDR2 SYGVNS. The CDR3 has 11 residues. Trimming cost V 1 base and J 7 bases, with 5 bases left between them. The CDR3, as DNA: TGTGCCAGCAGTGAATGGAAGGAGCAGTACTTC. Protein: CASSEWKEQYF.

This clonotype was seen more than once but under ten times. The chain combines TRBV29-1 with TRBJ1-1; maybe TRBD1 (5 bases). The CDR3 spans 15 residues. Trimming removed 4 bases at V and 0 bases at J, with 15 bases between. Germline CDR1 reads SQVTM; CDR2 reads ANQGSEA. The CDR3 is CSVGARASMNTEAFF. The CDR3 nucleotides are TGCAGCGTTGGGGCCAGGGCCAGCATGAACACTGAAGCTTTCTTT.

V gene TRBV27 combines with J gene TRBJ1-2; D may be TRBD1 (6 bases). The V gene lost 4 bases and the J gene lost 2 bases, with 11 bases spanning the gap. The CDR3 length is 14 residues. Per the germline V gene, CDR1 is MNHEY and CDR2 is SMNVEV (reference sequence). The CDR3 DNA reads as TGTGCCAGCAGTTATGGACAGCTAAACTATGGCTACACCTTC. Its translation: CASSYGQLNYGYTF.

There are a few counts of this clonotype. The rearrangement uses TRBV5-1 and TRBJ2-5; 9 nucleotides match TRBD2. Trimming at V came to 1 base and at J to 2 bases, leaving 6 bases not matched to a gene. The CDR3 extends over 16 amino acids. Germline lookup yields CDR1 SGHRS and CDR2 YFSETQ. The CDR3 sequence is CASSLSRLAGQETQYF. The CDR3, as DNA: TGCGCCAGCAGCTTGTCTCGTCTAGCGGGACAAGAGACCCAGTACTTC.

The V call is TRBV12-3 or TRBV12-4, the J call TRBJ1-4; D possibly corresponds to TRBD1 (5 bases). The CDR3 contains 16 residues. V shed 5 bases and J shed 5 bases, with 18 bases lying between them. The CDR3 DNA reads as TGTGCCAGCAGTACAAGGGACGGCGTCTCAAATGAAAAACTGTTTTTT. This sequence encodes CASSTRDGVSNEKLFF.

The sample holds a few counts of this clonotype. DNA of the CDR3: TGTGCCAGCAGCTCCCTAACCCCTGGACTAGCGGGCCAAGAGACCCAGTACTTC. It codes for CASSSLTPGLAGQETQYF. J is TRBJ2-5 and V is TRBV7-3, with 11 bases lining up with TRBD2. This CDR3 region has 18 residues. Per germline, CDR1 SGHTA and CDR2 FQGTGA. V was clipped by 4 bases and J by 1 base; unmatched bases: 11.

The chain joins TRBV24-1 to TRBJ2-3, with 8 bases lining up with TRBD1. The J segment lost 8 bases and the V segment lost 4 bases, leaving 7 bases of the junction unmatched. Germline CDR1 and CDR2: KGHDR and SFDVKD. This CDR3 region has 14 residues. The CDR3 is CATSELDRGGTQYF. The CDR3 DNA follows: TGTGCCACCAGTGAACTTGACAGGGGTGGTACGCAGTATTTT.

The chain carries TRBV29-1 and TRBJ2-5; D remains unclear. V was clipped by 7 bases and J by 7 bases, with 16 bases between them. The CDR3 sequence is 12 residues long. Germline loops: CDR1 SQVTM, CDR2 ANQGSEA. CDR3: CSGSATHGTQYF. The CDR3 DNA reads as TGCAGCGGATCTGCGACCCATGGGACCCAGTACTTC.

The chain carries TRBV20-1 and TRBJ2-7; D perhaps matches TRBD2 (7 bases). The ends were cut back, 6 bases at V and 6 bases at J, with 18 bases in the middle. The CDR3 is made up of 13 amino acids. The V gene's germline CDR1 is DFQATT and CDR2 SNEGSKA (reference sequence). CDR3 DNA sequence: TGCAGTGCCATAATCAACAGGGAGGGCGAGCAGTACTTC. Translation: CSAIINREGEQYF.

The chain is built from TRBV23-1 and TRBJ1-2; 8 bases fit TRBD1. TRBV23-1 belongs to the ORF category, with a function that is uncertain. The CDR3 totals 16 residues. With V trimmed by 3 bases and J by 3 bases, 9 bases remained unmatched. The CDR3 DNA sequence: TGCGCCAGCAGTCAGGGGGACAGGCCCCCCCACTATGGCTACACCTTC. It yields the protein CASSQGDRPPHYGYTF.

This chain joins TRBV27 and TRBJ2-5; D is unclear. CDR3 length equals 12 residues. Germline lookup yields CDR1 MNHEY and CDR2 SMNVEV (reference sequence). The germline V and J ends were trimmed by 6 bases and 5 bases, with 10 bases remaining between them. CDR3 sequence: CASSHRAETQYF. The CDR3, as DNA: TGTGCCAGCAGCCACCGTGCGGAGACCCAGTACTTC.

The chain carries TRBV10-1 and TRBJ2-2, with 13 bases that match TRBD2. CDR3 length: 14 amino acids. CDR1 WNHNN and CDR2 SYGVQD come from the germline V gene (reference sequence). V lost 7 bases to trimming and J lost 6 bases; unmatched junction nucleotides: 2. CDR3 sequence reads: CASTGLAGSGELFF. DNA for the CDR3: TGCGCCAGCACGGGACTAGCGGGATCCGGGGAGCTGTTTTTT.